One sample yielded the 20 T cell receptor beta chains listed below, sequenced in a study of CD8+ T cells in alopecia areata. This sample's treatment: oral pan-JAK inhibitor, 5-10 mg twice daily. Extracted from the samples, RNA was reverse transcribed into cDNA to serve as the sequencing template. Using immunoSEQ multiplex PCR, the repertoire was profiled, and TCRdb retains in-frame clones only, with some absent. The data contain under 200,000 clones, just over 65% of them seen just once; the ten biggest clones take up approximately 0.91%. The sample here was CD4+ T cells sorted from blood, taken at week 4, from a patient treated with tofacitinib. The receptors come from a human donor with alopecia areata.

V usage is TRBV20-1 and J usage is TRBJ1-1, with D hard to call. Trimming removed 6 bases from V and 9 bases from J, with 14 bases in between. CDR1 DFQATT and CDR2 SNEGSKA come from the germline V gene (reference sequence). The CDR3 is 11 amino acids. The CDR3 loop is CSATAGVQAFF. CDR3 DNA sequence: TGCAGTGCCACGGCCGGAGTTCAAGCTTTCTTT.

CDR3 region: CASGEQPYEQYF. CDR3 nucleotides: TGTGCCAGCGGAGAACAGCCCTACGAGCAGTACTTC. This sequence joins TRBV7-9 and TRBJ2-7; D uncertain. Trimming left V 8 bases short and J 2 bases short, with 10 bases between. CDR1 and CDR2 from the germline V gene are SEHNR and FQNEAQ (reference sequence). This CDR3 region has 12 residues.

The rearrangement joins TRBV6-5 to TRBJ2-7, with TRBD1 matching 7 bases. The J segment lost 0 bases and the V segment lost 6 bases, leaving 2 bases of the junction unmatched. The germline V gene has CDR1 MNHEY and CDR2 SVGAGI. This CDR3 comprises 13 residues. The CDR3 DNA follows: TGTGCCAGCAGCTACAGGGGCTCCTACGAGCAGTACTTC. It yields the protein CASSYRGSYEQYF.

This clone appeared a few times. The rearrangement joins TRBV7-9 to TRBJ1-4; perhaps TRBD1 as D (6 bases). Germline V gene lookup returns CDR1 SEHNR and CDR2 FQNEAQ (reference sequence). The CDR3 is 14 amino acids. V shed 8 bases and J shed 8 bases, with 18 bases lying between them. The DNA for the CDR3 is TGTGCCAGCGGGACCGGAGGGGGGGCGGAAAAACTGTTTTTT. Its translation is CASGTGGGAEKLFF.

The chain carries TRBV30 and TRBJ1-1; 9 bases fit TRBD1. The CDR3 totals 16 residues. V trimming: 7 bases; J trimming: 7 bases; junction bases outside the gene matches: 19. Germline CDR1 and CDR2: GTSNPN and SVGIG (reference sequence). The CDR3 bases are TGTGCCTCCAACCACCTGAGGGACAGGGCGATAGGTGAAGCTTTCTTT. It specifies CASNHLRDRAIGEAFF.

The CDR3 region has the DNA TGTGCCAGCTCACCAGCGGATCGGACAGCTCCAGCGAACACTGAAGCTTTCTTT. It is translated as CASSPADRTAPANTEAFF. The chain recombines TRBV18 with TRBJ1-1; TRBD1 is a possible D gene (6 bases). V dropped 2 bases and J dropped 1 base, with 20 bases sitting between them. The CDR3 sequence is 18 residues long. Germline values: CDR1 KGHSH, CDR2 LQKENI.

This chain links TRBV15 with TRBJ2-3, with D possibly TRBD1 on 5 matching bases. The CDR3 loop spans 13 amino acids. Per the germline V gene, CDR1 is LNHNV and CDR2 is YYDKDF (reference sequence). Trimming cost V 7 bases and J 4 bases, with 12 bases left between them. The CDR3 protein is CATKHGASDTQYF. The CDR3 DNA sequence: TGTGCCACCAAACATGGGGCCTCAGATACGCAGTATTTT.

The CDR3 sequence is CASSQPDRGEAFF. The CDR3 coding sequence is TGTGCCAGCAGCCAGCCCGACAGGGGTGAAGCTTTCTTT. The rearrangement links TRBV14 to TRBJ1-1, with 8 bases fitting TRBD1. The V gene end was trimmed by 3 bases and the J gene end by 7 bases; junction bases not matched to a gene: 4. The germline V gene encodes CDR1 SGHDN and CDR2 FVKESK. The CDR3 runs to 13 residues.

This clone was picked up a small number of times. J is TRBJ1-2 and V is TRBV9; D is ambiguous. V shed 4 bases and J shed 2 bases, with 18 bases lying between them. Germline V gives CDR1 SGDLS, CDR2 YYNGEE. This CDR3 spans 16 amino acids. The CDR3 DNA is TGTGCCAGCAGCACACCTAGTCGACCATCCAACTATGGCTACACCTTC. It translates to CASSTPSRPSNYGYTF.

The chain uses TRBV27 and TRBJ1-5; D unresolved. This CDR3 region has 14 residues. V was pared by 2 bases and J by 4 bases, with 9 bases between. Germline CDR1 and CDR2: MNHEY and SMNVEV (reference sequence). CDR3 coding DNA: TGTGCCAGCAGTTTAACGGACGCAAATCAGCCCCAGCATTTT. Amino acids: CASSLTDANQPQHF.

This clone was recorded a few times. The V and J genes are TRBV18 and TRBJ2-7, with D perhaps matching TRBD1 (5 bases). CDR1 is KGHSH and CDR2 is LQKENI in the germline V gene. V was cut by 3 bases and J by 2 bases, with 8 bases left in between. The CDR3 runs to 13 residues. The CDR3 DNA follows: TGTGCCAGCTCACCCCCGACAGCCTACGAGCAGTACTTC. It is translated as CASSPPTAYEQYF.

The rearrangement links TRBV29-1 to TRBJ1-1; 8 bases align to TRBD1. The CDR3 loop spans 12 amino acids. Trimming at V came to 7 bases and at J to 5 bases, leaving 6 bases not matched to a gene. The germline V gene encodes CDR1 SQVTM and CDR2 ANQGSEA. The CDR3 protein is CSGRTGYTEAFF. CDR3 in DNA: TGCAGCGGCCGGACAGGGTATACTGAAGCTTTCTTT.

The chain combines TRBV30 with TRBJ1-4, with D perhaps matching TRBD1 (6 bases). Germline assignment: CDR1 GTSNPN and CDR2 SVGIG (reference sequence). V gave up 0 bases and J gave up 5 bases, with 19 bases separating them. This CDR3 is built from 17 residues. CDR3 bases: TGTGCCTGGAGTGTATCTTTAATCGGGGGGCTGAATGAAAAACTGTTTTTT. Protein sequence: CAWSVSLIGGLNEKLFF.

The CDR3 loop is CASSPESGTAGHGYTF. DNA for the CDR3: TGTGCCAGCAGCCCGGAGAGTGGGACAGCGGGGCATGGCTACACCTTC. The V gene is TRBV5-4, the J gene TRBJ1-2, with 7 bases identical to TRBD1. Losses at the gene ends were 4 bases for V and 6 bases for J; bases not matched to a gene: 15. Germline CDR1 and CDR2: SGHNT and YYREEE (reference sequence). The CDR3 loop spans 16 amino acids.

This clone was counted once. CDR3 coding DNA: TGTGCCAGCAGCCTTACAGGGGTAAGCAATCAGCCCCAGCATTTT. This codes for CASSLTGVSNQPQHF. The chain couples TRBV7-9 to TRBJ1-5; TRBD1 matches 7 bases. With 5 bases clipped from V and 1 base from J, the junction kept 5 bases outside the gene matches. This CDR3 region has 15 residues. CDR1 is SEHNR, CDR2 FQNEAQ, per germline (reference sequence).

The gene calls are TRBV30 and TRBJ1-5; tentative D call: TRBD1 (6 bases). The CDR3 consists of 14 residues. CDR1 is GTSNPN, CDR2 SVGIG, per germline (reference sequence). V was trimmed by 0 bases and J by 5 bases, leaving 11 bases between them. CDR3 coding DNA: TGTGCCTGGAGTGTACGGGCAGGGGATCAGCCCCAGCATTTT. This sequence encodes CAWSVRAGDQPQHF.

The chain combines TRBV30 with TRBJ2-5; 8 bases line up with TRBD2. Unmatched junction bases numbered 3, after V lost 5 bases and J lost 7 bases. CDR1 and CDR2 from the germline V gene are GTSNPN and SVGIG (reference sequence). This CDR3 comprises 11 residues. The DNA of the CDR3 is TGTGCCTGGTTAAGCGGGGGGACCCAGTACTTC. Its protein is CAWLSGGTQYF.

The chain recombines TRBV7-2 with TRBJ2-7; D unclear. V was cut by 5 bases and J by 0 bases, with 11 bases left in between. Germline-derived CDR1 and CDR2 are SGHTA and FQGNSA. The CDR3 length is 14 residues. CDR3 sequence reads: CASSPTRNSYEQYF. In DNA, the CDR3 is TGTGCCAGCAGCCCGACCCGGAACTCCTACGAGCAGTACTTC.

This rearrangement joins TRBV15 to TRBJ2-4; TRBD1 matches at 9 bases. Germline loops: CDR1 LNHNV, CDR2 YYDKDF (reference sequence). The CDR3 sequence is 15 residues long. V lost 0 bases and J lost 9; bases outside the gene matches: 6. The CDR3 sequence: CATSRDWDRVSIQYF. CDR3 DNA: TGTGCCACCAGCAGAGATTGGGACAGGGTTTCCATTCAGTACTTC.

The V and J genes are TRBV7-9 and TRBJ1-4; D gene unclear. The CDR3 runs 14 residues. CDR1 is SEHNR, CDR2 FQNEAQ, per germline (reference sequence). Deletions cut 5 bases from V and 4 bases from J, with 11 bases between. The CDR3 DNA reads as TGTGCCAGCAGCCTTGGGGAGGTTAATGAAAAACTGTTTTTT. Translation gives CASSLGEVNEKLFF. Full variable domain (missing parts from reference TRBV7-9 and TRBJ1-4): DTGVSQNPRHKITKRGQNVTFRCDPISEHNRLYWYRQTLGQGPEFLTYFQNEAQLEKSRLLSDRFSAERPKGSFSTLEIQRTEQGDSAMYLCASSLGEVNEKLFFGSGTQLSVL.